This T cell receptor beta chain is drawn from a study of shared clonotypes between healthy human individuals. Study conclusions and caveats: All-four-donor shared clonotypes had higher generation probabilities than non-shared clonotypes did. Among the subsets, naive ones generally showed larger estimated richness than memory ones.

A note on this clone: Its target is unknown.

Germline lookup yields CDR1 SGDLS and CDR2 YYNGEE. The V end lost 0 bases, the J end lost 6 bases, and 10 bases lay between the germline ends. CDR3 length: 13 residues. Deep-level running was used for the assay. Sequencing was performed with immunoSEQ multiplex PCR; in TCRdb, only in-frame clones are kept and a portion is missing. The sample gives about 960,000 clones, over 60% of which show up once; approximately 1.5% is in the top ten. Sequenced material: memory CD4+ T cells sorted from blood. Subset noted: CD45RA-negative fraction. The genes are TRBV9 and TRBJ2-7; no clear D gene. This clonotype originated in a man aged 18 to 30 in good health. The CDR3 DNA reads TGTGCCAGCAGCGTAGAGGTCTTTGGCGAGCAGTACTTC. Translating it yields CASSVEVFGEQYF. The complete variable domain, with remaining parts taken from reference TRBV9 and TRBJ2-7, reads DSGVTQTPKHLITATGQRVTLRCSPRSGDLSVYWYQQSLDQGLQFLIQYYNGEERAKGNILERFSAQQFPDLHSELNLSSLELGDSALYFCASSVEVFGEQYFGPGTRLTVT.